This paragraph reports one T cell receptor (beta chain). The antigen is not known. The germline V gene has CDR1 SGHTA and CDR2 FQGTGA. CDR3 length: 15 amino acids. V trimming: 3 bases; J trimming: 6 bases; junction bases outside the gene matches: 5. This specimen belongs to a study of cytomegalovirus exposure and HLA in healthy donors. Whole-study context: Among around 170 million T cells, an earlier analysis found about 100 million unique TCR beta sequences. Study-level points and caveats: Rare TCR sequences dominated, though some public TCRs recurred in many donors. When presence/absence was analysed, sequencing depth was taken to be roughly uniform across donors.

The PCR employed 60 Vbeta primers together with 13 Jbeta primers. As handled by the study authors: It was a later analysis that counted some 80 million unique TCR beta chains, of which approximately 9.9 million were shared. The protocol was immunoSEQ multiplex PCR, while the TCRdb copy is restricted to in-frame clones and leaves out a portion. Clone size and the V and J calls come from that table; the DNA yielded D and trimming. Counted here are about 150,000 clones, 85% occurring once; the ten biggest clones make up 2% to 2.5%. The sequenced sample consisted of PBMCs. This TCR was recovered from a woman under 30 in good health and CMV-seronegative. J is TRBJ2-1 and V is TRBV7-3, with 10 bases matching TRBD1. As DNA, the CDR3 is TGTGCCAGCAGCTTCGGGACAGGGGTGGCCAATGAGCAGTTCTTC. It translates to CASSFGTGVANEQFF.